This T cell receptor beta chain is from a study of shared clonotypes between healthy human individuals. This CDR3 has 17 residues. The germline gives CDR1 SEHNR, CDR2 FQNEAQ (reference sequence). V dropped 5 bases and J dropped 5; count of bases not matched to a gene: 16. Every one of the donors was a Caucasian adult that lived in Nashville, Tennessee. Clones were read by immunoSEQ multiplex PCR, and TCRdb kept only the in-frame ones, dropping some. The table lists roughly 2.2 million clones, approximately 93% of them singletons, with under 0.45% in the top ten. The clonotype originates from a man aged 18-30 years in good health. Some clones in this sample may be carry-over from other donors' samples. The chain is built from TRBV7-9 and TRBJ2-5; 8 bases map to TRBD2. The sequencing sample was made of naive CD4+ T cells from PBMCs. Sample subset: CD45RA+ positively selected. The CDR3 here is CASSPRSTGRAMETQYF. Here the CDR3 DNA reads TGTGCCAGCAGCCCACGTAGTACCGGGAGGGCGATGGAGACCCAGTACTTC.